This TCR beta chain was retrieved from a study of CD8 T cells in Susac syndrome. CDR3 length: 14 amino acids. V shed 3 bases, J shed 5 bases, and the junction held 4 bases outside the gene matches. Looked up from germline, CDR1 is MDHEN and CDR2 is SYDVKM. When the RNA was reverse transcribed, random hexamers were used with an input of 0.5 to 1 ug. The authors amplified TCR beta CDR3 across 54 Vbeta and 13 Jbeta using immunoSEQ multiplex PCR. Via MiXCR, TCRdb re-called the immunoSEQ multiplex PCR reads, giving one row per CDR3 protein. The sample carries about 110,000 distinct CDR3 sequences, roughly 95% recorded once. From blood CD8+ and CD4+ T cells, the TCR beta chain was sequenced. Matching for age and sex applied to the controls, who were healthy donors. The CD8+ and CD4+ T cells were isolated magnetically using a negative isolation approach, whereas the TEMRA cells were enriched by FACS. This clonotype has a single count.

Sequencing was done on a sample of CD4+ T cells from PBMCs. The gene calls are TRBV28 and TRBJ2-3; 8 bases match TRBD1. The TCR was taken from a human donor in good health. This chain's CDR3 is CASSFQGAGDTQYF. CDR3 coding DNA: TGTGCCAGCAGTTTCCAGGGGGCTGGAGATACGCAGTATTTT.